This T cell receptor beta chain stems from a study of beta chain features in type 1 diabetes. cDNA synthesis used the whole RNA isolate, giving expressed TCRB sequences. Some 3.3 million reads was the average for naive, central memory and regulatory T cell samples. The method was immunoSEQ multiplex PCR; TCRdb's version includes in-frame clones alone and lacks a portion of them. The sample lists under 300,000 clones, under 8.5% seen once, with more than 0.9% in the top ten. Germline trimming cut 5 bases from V and 0 bases from J; bases unmatched to any gene: 6. Germline-derived CDR1 and CDR2 are SNHLY and FYNNEI. CDR3 size: 18 residues. This clone was detected only a few times.

The source is a woman in her late teens or twenties in good health. V and J are TRBV2 and TRBJ2-6; 11 bases agree with TRBD1. Specimen: central memory CD4+ T cells from blood. The CDR3 region has the DNA TGTGCCAGCAGTTCCTACGGGACAGGGGGCTCTGGGGCCAACGTCCTGACTTTC. This sequence encodes CASSSYGTGGSGANVLTF.